This TCR beta chain was recorded in a study of T cells in lung cancer brain metastases. Study-level results: Paired lesions shared few clones; most were lesion-specific (mean Morisita approximately 0.25). The analysis could not control for preoperative corticosteroids affecting T cell infiltration in brain metastases.

Clones were read by immunoSEQ multiplex PCR, and TCRdb kept only the in-frame ones, dropping some. This sample yields some 5,100 clones, of which more than 80% are seen a single time; roughly 6.1% belongs to the top ten. The CDR3 extends over 14 amino acids. The germline V and J ends were trimmed by 4 bases and 2 bases, with 12 bases remaining between them. CDR1 is MGHRA, CDR2 YSYEKL, per germline. As to this clone: Its matching antigen is unknown.

The chain recombines TRBV4-1 with TRBJ2-7; D unclear. The sequence was collected from a middle-aged man with non-small cell lung cancer that had spread to the brain. Source material: tumor tissue from a brain metastasis. The DNA of the CDR3 is TGCGCCAGCAGCCCCCTCCTCCATCCCTACGAGCAGTACTTC. Translation: CASSPLLHPYEQYF.